This TCR beta chain is drawn from a study of blood T cell repertoires in COVID-19 (dated by TCRdb to between 2020 and 2021). Background on the whole study: Samples covering the acute and convalescent phases of COVID-19 were provided by collaborators in the United States, Italy and Spain. The prospective study material was composed of cDNA or gDNA derived from T cells, B-cell-depleted T cells, or PBMCs. Deeply sampled blood TCRbeta repertoires from subjects exposed to, actively infected with, or recovered from COVID-19 were included in the dataset. A freely available public database, intended as a resource for researchers studying the immune response to SARS-CoV-2, is where the repertoires were released. Samples came from the ongoing ImmuneRACE study (first 160 participants) plus 1,254 subjects from 6 global collaborators. The sample metadata nearly always contained a de-identified subject ID, COVID-19 status, age in years and sex. HLA class I and class II types, where available, came from metadata supplied by the sample provider rather than from assay-based typing. What the study reported, not specific to this receptor: The amount of clinical and demographic metadata varied by source and participant and was provided uncurated.

A remark on this clone: Its antigen remains unidentified. Base qualities are not recorded, but no much larger clone differs from it by a single base.

V trim: 0 bases; J trim: 4 bases; unmatched bases: 7. Sequences SGHRS (CDR1) and YFSETQ (CDR2) are obtained from the germline V gene. The CDR3 goes from the cysteine to the phenylalanine over 17 residues. The sequence is cut down to CDR3 DNA, 51 bases in frame from base 1. Whole blood was collected in K2EDTA tubes by collaborating institutions according to the institutions' own protocols. For TCRbeta analysis, collaborator samples were shipped as frozen whole blood, as isolated PBMCs, or as DNA extracted from either sample type. TCRbeta CDR3 regions were amplified from genomic DNA by means of the immunoSEQ Assay, a bias-controlled multiplex PCR. The study's own analysis went as follows. The number of nucleated cells in each sample was estimated by amplification of reference gene primers within the assay. To quantify the absolute abundance of each unique TCRbeta CDR3 rearrangement, sequence reads were collapsed and filtered. For each sample, productive Simpson clonality was calculated by taking the square root of Simpson's diversity index across productive rearrangements. The immuneACCESS repertoire file appears here via TCRdb, limited to in-frame rearrangements. These files lack a portion of the clones; in checked studies, under half of the deficit traces to unresolved V genes, and the cause of the others is not known. Clone size and V and J calls were adopted from that table, with D and trimming inferred from the DNA. Here the sample has some 220,000 clones; roughly 84% occur a single time. In total, the top ten clones hold 9.7% of the sample.

The receptor comes from a man aged 50 to 59 with active or convalescent COVID-19. This chain is built from TRBV5-1 and TRBJ2-3; 11 middle bases align to TRBD2. What was sequenced was peripheral blood. The nucleotide sequence reads as follows: TGCGCCAGCAGCTTGGCTCGGGCTAGCGGGGGGTCAGATACGCAGTATTTT. This encodes CASSLARASGGSDTQYF.